This TCR beta chain was observed in a study of blood T cell repertoires in COVID-19. TCRdb keeps only in-frame clones here, not all; method: immunoSEQ multiplex PCR. The data show about 100,000 clones, 80% seen once. The CDR3 consists of 18 residues. In germline, CDR1 is KGHSY, CDR2 FQNENV. With V trimmed by 3 bases and J by 0 bases, 6 bases remained unmatched. The receptor's source is a man in his 70s with active or convalescent COVID-19. This chain joins TRBV16 and TRBJ2-7; TRBD2 matches at 15 bases. The sample comprised peripheral blood. CDR3: CASSQGTSGRPPSYEQYF. CDR3 coding DNA: TGTGCCAGCAGCCAGGGGACTAGCGGGAGGCCGCCCTCCTACGAGCAGTACTTC.